This T cell receptor (beta chain) stems from a study of T-cell reconstitution after alpha-beta-depleted transplantation in children. Unique molecular identifiers were used in preparing the TCRbeta library. TCRdb called the PCR reads again in MiXCR, with one record for every CDR3 protein. The sample has a few hundred thousand distinct CDR3 sequences; 9.7% are singletons. V lost 1 base and J lost 3, with 13 bases in between. The CDR3 totals 16 residues. Germline values: CDR1 SGHTA, CDR2 FQGNSA. This clonotype was counted many times. The TCR originated in a human donor who donated a stem cell graft to a child with SCID. This specimen was PBMCs from the stem cell graft donor, taken from the stem cell graft. The chain links TRBV7-2 to TRBJ1-5; D may be TRBD1 (5 bases). CDR3 sequence reads: CASSLDDSIYNQPQHF. CDR3 DNA: TGTGCCAGCAGCTTAGACGACAGCATTTACAATCAGCCCCAGCATTTT.